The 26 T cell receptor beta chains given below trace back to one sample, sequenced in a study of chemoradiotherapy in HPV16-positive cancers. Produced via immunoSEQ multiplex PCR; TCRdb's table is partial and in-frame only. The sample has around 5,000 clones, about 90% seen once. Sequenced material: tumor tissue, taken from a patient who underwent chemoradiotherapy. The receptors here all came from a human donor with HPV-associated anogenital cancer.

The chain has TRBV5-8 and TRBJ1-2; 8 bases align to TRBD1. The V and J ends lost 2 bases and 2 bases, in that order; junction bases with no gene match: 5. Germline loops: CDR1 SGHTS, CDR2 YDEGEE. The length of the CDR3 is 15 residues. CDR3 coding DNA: TGTGCCAGCAGCTTCACCCGGGACAGGAACTATGGCTACACCTTC. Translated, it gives CASSFTRDRNYGYTF.

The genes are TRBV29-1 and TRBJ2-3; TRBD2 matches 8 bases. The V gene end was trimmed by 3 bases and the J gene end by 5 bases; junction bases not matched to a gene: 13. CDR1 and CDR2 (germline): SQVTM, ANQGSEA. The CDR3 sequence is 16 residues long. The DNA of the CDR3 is TGCAGCGTTGAGACTAACGGGGGGGTTTTCGGAGATACGCAGTATTTT. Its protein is CSVETNGGVFGDTQYF.

CDR3 nucleotide sequence: TGTGCCAGCAGCTTAGACGCTAGCGGGAGTATATATGAGCAGTTCTTC. This gives the protein CASSLDASGSIYEQFF. This chain joins TRBV7-2 and TRBJ2-1, with TRBD2 identical over 10 bases. Germline loops: CDR1 SGHTA, CDR2 FQGNSA. The J segment lost 8 bases and the V segment lost 1 base, leaving 8 bases of the junction unmatched. This CDR3 contains 16 residues.

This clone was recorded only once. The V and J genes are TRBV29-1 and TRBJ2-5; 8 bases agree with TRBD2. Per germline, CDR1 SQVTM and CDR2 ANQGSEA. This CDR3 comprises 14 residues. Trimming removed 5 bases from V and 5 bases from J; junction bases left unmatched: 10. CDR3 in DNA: TGCAGCGTTCTAAGCGGGAGTAAAGGGGAGACCCAGTACTTC. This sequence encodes CSVLSGSKGETQYF.

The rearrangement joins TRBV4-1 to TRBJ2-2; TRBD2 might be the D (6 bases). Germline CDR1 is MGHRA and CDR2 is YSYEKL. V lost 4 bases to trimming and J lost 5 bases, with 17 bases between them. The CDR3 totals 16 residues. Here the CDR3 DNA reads TGCGCCAGCAGCCTCACTAGCTCCCGAAATACCGGGGAGCTGTTTTTT. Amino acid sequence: CASSLTSSRNTGELFF.

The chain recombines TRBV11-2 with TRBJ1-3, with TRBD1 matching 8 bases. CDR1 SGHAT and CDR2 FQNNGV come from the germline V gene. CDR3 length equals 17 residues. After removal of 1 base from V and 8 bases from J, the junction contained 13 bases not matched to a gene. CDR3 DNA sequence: TGTGCCAGCAGCTTAGGCGCCGGGTCAGGACAGGGACACACCATATATTTT. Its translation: CASSLGAGSGQGHTIYF.

In DNA, the CDR3 is TGTGCCAGTACCGTTGGACCCCCCGGGGCTAATGAAAAACTGTTTTTT. This encodes CASTVGPPGANEKLFF. This chain connects TRBV19 to TRBJ1-4, with D uncertain. Germline V gives CDR1 LNHDA, CDR2 SQIVND (reference sequence). V was clipped by 7 bases and J by 3 bases, with 18 bases between them. The CDR3 length is 16 residues.

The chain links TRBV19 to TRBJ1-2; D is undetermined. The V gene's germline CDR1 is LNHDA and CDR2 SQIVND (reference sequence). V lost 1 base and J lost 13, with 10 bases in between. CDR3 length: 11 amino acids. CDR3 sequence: CASSIGIDGTF. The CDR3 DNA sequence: TGTGCCAGTAGTATAGGCATTGACGGCACCTTC.

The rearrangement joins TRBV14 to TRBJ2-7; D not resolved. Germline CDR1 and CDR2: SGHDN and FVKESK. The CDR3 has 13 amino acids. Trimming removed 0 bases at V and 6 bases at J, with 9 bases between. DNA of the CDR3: TGTGCCAGCAGCCAAGACAGGAGAGGCGAGCAGTACTTC. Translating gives CASSQDRRGEQYF.

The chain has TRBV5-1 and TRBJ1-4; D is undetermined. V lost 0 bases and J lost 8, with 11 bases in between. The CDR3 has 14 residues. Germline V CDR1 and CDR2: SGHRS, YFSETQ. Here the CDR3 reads CASSLGRLGEKLFF. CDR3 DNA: TGCGCCAGCAGCTTGGGTCGCTTAGGGGAAAAACTGTTTTTT.

CDR3: CASSAAGTDKNTEAFF. In DNA form, the CDR3 reads TGTGCCAGCAGCGCAGCCGGGACAGACAAAAACACTGAAGCTTTCTTT. The rearrangement uses TRBV9 and TRBJ1-1, with 7 bases matching TRBD1. The germline gives CDR1 SGDLS, CDR2 YYNGEE. V lost 3 bases and J lost 2; bases outside the gene matches: 10. The CDR3 spans 16 residues.

CDR3 region: CASSLLGPANTGELFF. The CDR3 DNA is TGTGCCAGCAGCCTCCTTGGGCCCGCGAACACCGGGGAGCTGTTTTTT. The rearrangement links TRBV7-2 to TRBJ2-2, with D unclear. The CDR3 has 16 residues. Deletions cut 5 bases from V and 0 bases from J, with 13 bases between. Germline V gene lookup returns CDR1 SGHTA and CDR2 FQGNSA.

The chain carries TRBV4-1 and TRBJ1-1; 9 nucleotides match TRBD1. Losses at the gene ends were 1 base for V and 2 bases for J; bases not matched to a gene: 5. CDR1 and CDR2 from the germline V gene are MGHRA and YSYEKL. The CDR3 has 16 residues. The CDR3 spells CASSQARGQGNTEAFF. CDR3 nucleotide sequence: TGCGCCAGCAGCCAAGCTAGGGGACAGGGAAACACTGAAGCTTTCTTT.

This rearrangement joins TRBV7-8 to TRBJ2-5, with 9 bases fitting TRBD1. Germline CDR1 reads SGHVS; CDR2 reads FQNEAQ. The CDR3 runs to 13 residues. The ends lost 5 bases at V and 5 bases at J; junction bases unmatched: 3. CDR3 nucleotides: TGTGCCAGCAGCGGAGACAGGGGGGAGACCCAGTACTTC. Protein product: CASSGDRGETQYF.

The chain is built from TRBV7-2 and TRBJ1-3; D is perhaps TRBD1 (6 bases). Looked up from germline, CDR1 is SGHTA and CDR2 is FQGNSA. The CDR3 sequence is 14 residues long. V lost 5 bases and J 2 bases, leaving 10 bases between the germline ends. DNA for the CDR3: TGTGCCAGCAGCGCGGGGACAACTGGAAACACCATATATTTT. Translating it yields CASSAGTTGNTIYF. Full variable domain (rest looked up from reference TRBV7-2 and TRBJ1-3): GAGVSQSPSNKVTEKGKDVELRCDPISGHTALYWYRQSLGQGLEFLIYFQGNSAPDKSGLPSDRFSAERTGGSVSTLTIQRTQQEDSAVYLCASSAGTTGNTIYFGEGSWLTVV.

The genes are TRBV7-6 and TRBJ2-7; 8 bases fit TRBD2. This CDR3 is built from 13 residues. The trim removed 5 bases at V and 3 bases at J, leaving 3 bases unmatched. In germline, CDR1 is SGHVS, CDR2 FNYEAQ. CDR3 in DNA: TGTGCCAGCAGCCCAGCGGGAGACTACGAGCAGTACTTC. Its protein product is CASSPAGDYEQYF.

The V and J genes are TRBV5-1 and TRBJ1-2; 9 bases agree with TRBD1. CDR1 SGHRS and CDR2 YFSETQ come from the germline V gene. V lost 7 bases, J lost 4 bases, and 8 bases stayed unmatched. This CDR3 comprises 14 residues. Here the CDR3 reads CASSLGTGLYGYTF. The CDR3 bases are TGCGCCAGCTCATTAGGGACAGGGCTCTATGGCTACACCTTC. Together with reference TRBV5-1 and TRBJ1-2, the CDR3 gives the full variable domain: KAGVTQTPRYLIKTRGQQVTLSCSPISGHRSVSWYQQTPGQGLQFLFEYFSETQRNKGNFPGRFSGRQFSNSRSEMNVSTLELGDSALYLCASSLGTGLYGYTFGSGTRLTVV.

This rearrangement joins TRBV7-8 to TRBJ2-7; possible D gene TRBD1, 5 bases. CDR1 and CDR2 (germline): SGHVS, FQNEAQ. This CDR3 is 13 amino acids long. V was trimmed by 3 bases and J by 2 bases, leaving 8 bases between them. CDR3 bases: TGTGCCAGCAGCTTCCAGGGCGCCTACGAGCAGTACTTC. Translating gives CASSFQGAYEQYF. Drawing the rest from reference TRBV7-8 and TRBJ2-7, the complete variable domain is GAGVSQSPRYKVAKRGQDVALRCDPISGHVSLFWYQQALGQGPEFLTYFQNEAQLDKSGLPSDRFFAERPEGSVSTLKIQRTQQEDSAVYLCASSFQGAYEQYFGPGTRLTVT.

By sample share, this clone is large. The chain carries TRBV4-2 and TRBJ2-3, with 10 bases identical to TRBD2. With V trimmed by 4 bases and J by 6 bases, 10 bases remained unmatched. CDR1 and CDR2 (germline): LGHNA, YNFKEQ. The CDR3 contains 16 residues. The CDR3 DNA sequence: TGTGCCAGCAGCCCTAGTACAGCGGGGGGGCTGGATACGCAGTATTTT. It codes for CASSPSTAGGLDTQYF.

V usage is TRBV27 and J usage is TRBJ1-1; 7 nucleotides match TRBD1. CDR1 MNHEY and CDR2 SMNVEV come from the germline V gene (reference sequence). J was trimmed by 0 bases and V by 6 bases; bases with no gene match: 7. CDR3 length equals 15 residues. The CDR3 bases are TGTGCCAGCAGGCCTCGACAGGGCCTGAACACTGAAGCTTTCTTT. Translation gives CASRPRQGLNTEAFF.

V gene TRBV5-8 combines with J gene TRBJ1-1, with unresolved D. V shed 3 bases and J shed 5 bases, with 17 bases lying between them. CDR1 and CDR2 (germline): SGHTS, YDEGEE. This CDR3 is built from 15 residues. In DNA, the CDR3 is TGTGCCAGCAGCTGGTTTTACAACGGCGAAACTGAAGCTTTCTTT. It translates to CASSWFYNGETEAFF.

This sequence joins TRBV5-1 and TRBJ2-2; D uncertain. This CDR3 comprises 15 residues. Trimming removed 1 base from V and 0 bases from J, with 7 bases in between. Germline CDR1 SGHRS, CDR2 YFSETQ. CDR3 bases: TGCGCCAGCAGCTTGCCCAGCGCGAACACCGGGGAGCTGTTTTTT. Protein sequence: CASSLPSANTGELFF. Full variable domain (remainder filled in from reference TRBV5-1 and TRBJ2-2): KAGVTQTPRYLIKTRGQQVTLSCSPISGHRSVSWYQQTPGQGLQFLFEYFSETQRNKGNFPGRFSGRQFSNSRSEMNVSTLELGDSALYLCASSLPSANTGELFFGEGSRLTVL.

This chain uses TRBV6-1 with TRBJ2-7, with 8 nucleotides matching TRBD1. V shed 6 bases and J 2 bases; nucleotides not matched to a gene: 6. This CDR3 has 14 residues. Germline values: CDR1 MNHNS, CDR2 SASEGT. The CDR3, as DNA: TGTGCCAGCAGCCTAGGACAGGGAGCCTACGAGCAGTACTTC. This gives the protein CASSLGQGAYEQYF.

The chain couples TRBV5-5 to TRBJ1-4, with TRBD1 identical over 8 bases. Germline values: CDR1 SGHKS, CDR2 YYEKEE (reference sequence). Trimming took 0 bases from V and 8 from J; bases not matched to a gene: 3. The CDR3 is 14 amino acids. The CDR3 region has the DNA TGTGCCAGCAGCTTGGGGACAGGGAGGGAAAAACTGTTTTTT. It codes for CASSLGTGREKLFF.

In nucleotides, the CDR3 is TGTGCCAGCAGTCCGCCTAGCGGGAGTTCAGATACGCAGTATTTT. Translation gives CASSPPSGSSDTQYF. The chain employs TRBV28 and TRBJ2-3; 10 nucleotides agree with TRBD2. Losses at the gene ends were 5 bases for V and 4 bases for J; bases not matched to a gene: 6. The germline CDR1 and CDR2 sequences are MDHEN and SYDVKM. The CDR3 is 15 residues long.

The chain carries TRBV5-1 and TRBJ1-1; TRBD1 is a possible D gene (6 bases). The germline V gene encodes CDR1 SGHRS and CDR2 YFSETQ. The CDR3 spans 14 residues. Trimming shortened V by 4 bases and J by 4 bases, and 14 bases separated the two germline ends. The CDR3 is CASSRGTQGTEAFF. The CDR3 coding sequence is TGCGCCAGCAGCAGAGGGACACAGGGCACTGAAGCTTTCTTT.